These 32 T cell receptor beta chains were sequenced from one sample in a study of cytomegalovirus exposure and HLA in healthy donors. The PCR used 60 Vbeta and 13 Jbeta primers. Only in-frame clones appear in the TCRdb table, and some are missing; sequencing was by immunoSEQ multiplex PCR. The table lists some 110,000 clones, roughly 69% of them singletons. Input material: PBMCs. The source of these receptors is a woman in her 30s in good health and CMV-seronegative.

The chain links TRBV28 to TRBJ2-1, with 12 bases fitting TRBD2. The CDR3 spans 14 residues. With V trimmed by 6 bases and J by 12 bases, 9 bases remained unmatched. Germline CDR1 is MDHEN and CDR2 is SYDVKM. The CDR3 loop is CASRPTSGRPSQFF. CDR3 bases: TGTGCCAGCAGACCGACTAGCGGGAGACCGTCGCAGTTCTTC.

V gene TRBV5-6 combines with J gene TRBJ2-7; 13 nucleotides agree with TRBD2. The CDR3 extends over 14 amino acids. Germline CDR1 reads SGHDT; CDR2 reads YYEEEE. Trimming cost V 1 base and J 8 bases; bases outside gene matches: 3. The CDR3 DNA is TGTGCCAGCAGCTTGAGACTAGCGGGGGGAAAGCAGTACTTC. It codes for CASSLRLAGGKQYF.

The V gene is TRBV2, the J gene TRBJ2-6, with no clear D. CDR1 SNHLY and CDR2 FYNNEI come from the germline V gene. The V gene lost 5 bases and the J gene lost 2 bases, with 10 bases spanning the gap. There are 15 residues in the CDR3. The CDR3 spells CASSSNSPGANVLTF. CDR3 in DNA: TGTGCCAGCAGTAGCAACAGCCCTGGGGCCAACGTCCTGACTTTC.

The chain links TRBV30 to TRBJ2-3, with D possibly matching TRBD1 (5 bases). The CDR3 totals 13 residues. Germline CDR1 GTSNPN, CDR2 SVGIG (reference sequence). V was pared by 3 bases and J by 10 bases, with 17 bases between. The CDR3 here is CAWSPTGLRAQYF. The CDR3 DNA is TGTGCCTGGAGCCCGACCGGGCTCAGGGCGCAGTATTTT.

The chain carries TRBV19 and TRBJ1-2; a weak D match, TRBD1 (6 bases). Trimming removed 5 bases from V and 3 bases from J, with 10 bases in between. The CDR3 consists of 13 residues. Germline lookup yields CDR1 LNHDA and CDR2 SQIVND (reference sequence). CDR3 region: CASSSWTDYGYTF. CDR3 sequence (DNA): TGTGCCAGTAGTTCATGGACAGACTATGGCTACACCTTC.

The chain recombines TRBV5-1 with TRBJ2-1; 7 bases agree with TRBD1. Germline CDR1 and CDR2: SGHRS and YFSETQ. The CDR3 has 16 amino acids. V trimming: 3 bases; J trimming: 11 bases; junction bases outside the gene matches: 17. CDR3 coding DNA: TGCGCCAGCAGCTACCCAAGGACAGGCCCAATATCCAAGCAGTTCTTC. This encodes CASSYPRTGPISKQFF. The whole variable domain, filled in from reference TRBV5-1 and TRBJ2-1, reads KAGVTQTPRYLIKTRGQQVTLSCSPISGHRSVSWYQQTPGQGLQFLFEYFSETQRNKGNFPGRFSGRQFSNSRSEMNVSTLELGDSALYLCASSYPRTGPISKQFFGPGTRLTVL.

This chain links TRBV5-1 with TRBJ2-1, with TRBD1 identical over 7 bases. Germline loops: CDR1 SGHRS, CDR2 YFSETQ. This CDR3 region has 16 residues. V gave up 5 bases and J gave up 6 bases; unmatched junction bases: 14. CDR3 residues: CASSSTGTEYVNEQFF. CDR3 sequence (DNA): TGCGCCAGCAGTTCGACCGGGACAGAGTATGTCAATGAGCAGTTCTTC.

The rearrangement joins TRBV4-2 to TRBJ1-4, with 7 bases matching TRBD1. The V and J ends lost 2 bases and 4 bases, in that order; junction bases with no gene match: 4. Germline V gives CDR1 LGHNA, CDR2 YNFKEQ. This CDR3 has 15 amino acids. Here the CDR3 reads CASSQWTGDNEKLFF. The CDR3 nucleotides read TGTGCCAGCAGCCAATGGACAGGTGATAATGAAAAACTGTTTTTT.

The genes are TRBV19 and TRBJ1-1, with TRBD1 identical over 9 bases. Germline V gene lookup returns CDR1 LNHDA and CDR2 SQIVND (reference sequence). Unmatched junction bases numbered 8, after V lost 6 bases and J lost 0 bases. This CDR3 spans 16 amino acids. DNA for the CDR3: TGTGCCAGTAGCATCCGGACAGGGGCGATGAACACTGAAGCTTTCTTT. Translating it yields CASSIRTGAMNTEAFF.

J is TRBJ1-1 and V is TRBV2, with D maybe TRBD1 (6 bases). Trimming took off 7 bases at V and 4 bases at J, with 13 bases between the two ends. The CDR3 runs 13 residues. The germline V gene has CDR1 SNHLY and CDR2 FYNNEI. The CDR3 DNA is TGTGCCAGCATCAGGGGAGACGGCACTGAAGCTTTCTTT. Its translation: CASIRGDGTEAFF.

The chain couples TRBV6-5 to TRBJ1-4, with TRBD1 matching over 10 bases. This CDR3 is built from 15 residues. V gave up 2 bases and J gave up 6 bases; unmatched junction bases: 3. CDR1 MNHEY and CDR2 SVGAGI come from the germline V gene. This chain's CDR3 is CASSYTGTGDEKLFF. The CDR3 DNA follows: TGTGCCAGCAGTTACACCGGGACAGGGGATGAAAAACTGTTTTTT.

The J gene is TRBJ2-7, the V gene TRBV7-2; D is uncertain. The CDR3 has 16 residues. Trimming stripped 1 base from V and 0 bases from J, with 13 bases between. Germline V gene lookup returns CDR1 SGHTA and CDR2 FQGNSA. CDR3 coding DNA: TGTGCCAGCAGCTTAGTTTCGAGTCCGAGCTCCTACGAGCAGTACTTC. This gives the protein CASSLVSSPSSYEQYF.

J is TRBJ2-1 and V is TRBV18; 11 nucleotides match TRBD2. The germline gives CDR1 KGHSH, CDR2 LQKENI. J was trimmed by 0 bases and V by 6 bases; bases with no gene match: 7. This CDR3 has 17 residues. DNA for the CDR3: TGTGCCAGCTCCCCCACTAGCGGGAGTAGCTCCTACAATGAGCAGTTCTTC. As protein: CASSPTSGSSSYNEQFF.

The chain has TRBV5-4 and TRBJ1-1; D gene uncertain. In germline, CDR1 is SGHNT, CDR2 YYREEE (reference sequence). This CDR3 has 14 amino acids. V lost 1 base, J lost 0 bases, and 7 bases lay in between. The CDR3: CASSLWHMNTEAFF. CDR3 sequence (DNA): TGTGCCAGCAGCTTGTGGCACATGAACACTGAAGCTTTCTTT.

This chain uses TRBV5-1 with TRBJ2-5, with a possible D match to TRBD2 (6 bases). The CDR3 runs 13 residues. V shed 4 bases and J shed 11 bases, with 18 bases lying between them. Per germline, CDR1 SGHRS and CDR2 YFSETQ. CDR3 nucleotides: TGCGCCAGCAGCGGAACGGGAGTTGGGGAGCAGTACTTC. Its translation is CASSGTGVGEQYF.

This rearrangement joins TRBV5-1 to TRBJ2-3; 7 bases are shared with TRBD1. Per the germline V gene, CDR1 is SGHRS and CDR2 is YFSETQ. Unmatched junction bases numbered 10, after V lost 4 bases and J lost 5 bases. The CDR3 has 15 amino acids. This chain's CDR3 is CASSGAGGGGDTQYF. The CDR3 DNA sequence: TGCGCCAGCAGCGGGGCAGGGGGTGGTGGAGATACGCAGTATTTT.

The count of this clone is one. V and J are TRBV18 and TRBJ1-1, with D uncertain. Trimming stripped 2 bases from V and 1 base from J, with 8 bases between. This CDR3 is built from 14 residues. CDR1 is KGHSH, CDR2 LQKENI, per germline. CDR3 in amino acids: CASSPYGENTEAFF. DNA of the CDR3: TGTGCCAGCTCACCATACGGAGAGAACACTGAAGCTTTCTTT.

The chain joins TRBV9 to TRBJ1-2; no clear D gene. Trimming left V 4 bases short and J 3 bases short, with 16 bases between. Germline V CDR1 and CDR2: SGDLS, YYNGEE. The CDR3 extends over 15 amino acids. The CDR3 coding sequence is TGTGCCAGCAGCCCTACATGGAGGGTTGACTATGGCTACACCTTC. Translating gives CASSPTWRVDYGYTF.

This clone appeared once. The rearrangement joins TRBV4-1 to TRBJ1-1; D not certain. Deletions cut 0 bases from V and 5 bases from J, with 13 bases between. Germline-derived CDR1 and CDR2 are MGHRA and YSYEKL. The CDR3 is made up of 15 amino acids. CDR3 protein: CASSQEDKINTEAFF. The DNA of the CDR3 is TGCGCCAGCAGCCAAGAAGACAAAATTAATACTGAAGCTTTCTTT.

The V and J genes are TRBV28 and TRBJ1-5; 7 nucleotides align to TRBD1. CDR1 MDHEN and CDR2 SYDVKM come from the germline V gene. The CDR3 sequence is 14 residues long. J lost 5 bases, V lost 5 bases, and 6 bases had no gene match. As DNA, the CDR3 is TGTGCCAGCAGTGTACAGGGGACCTATCAGCCCCAGCATTTT. As protein: CASSVQGTYQPQHF. Complete variable domain (other parts from reference TRBV28 and TRBJ1-5): DVKVTQSSRYLVKRTGEKVFLECVQDMDHENMFWYRQDPGLGLRLIYFSYDVKMKEKGDIPEGYSVSREKKERFSLILESASTNQTSMYLCASSVQGTYQPQHFGDGTRLSIL.

This clone was detected only a few times. The chain links TRBV6-4 to TRBJ2-2; D gene ambiguous. From germline, CDR1 is MRHNA and CDR2 SNTAGT. V lost 6 bases to trimming and J lost 3 bases, with 11 bases between them. This CDR3 is 14 amino acids long. CDR3 sequence: CASRELADTGELFF. CDR3 nucleotides: TGTGCCAGCAGGGAGCTCGCAGACACCGGGGAGCTGTTTTTT.

V usage is TRBV2 and J usage is TRBJ1-3, with D perhaps TRBD1 (6 bases). V dropped 9 bases and J dropped 4 bases, with 10 bases sitting between them. The CDR3 runs to 12 residues. CDR1 and CDR2 (germline): SNHLY, FYNNEI. The CDR3 here is CASGGVGNTIYF. CDR3 nucleotides: TGTGCCAGTGGGGGCGTCGGAAACACCATATATTTT.

This clone was counted between two and nine times. The rearrangement joins TRBV7-2 to TRBJ1-1; 7 bases match TRBD1. The CDR3 runs 15 residues. The V segment lost 1 base and the J segment 7 bases; nucleotides outside the gene matches: 9. CDR1 is SGHTA and CDR2 is FQGNSA in the germline V gene. CDR3 coding DNA: TGTGCCAGCAGCTTAGTGGCGACAGGGAACCTTGAAGCTTTCTTT. Amino acids: CASSLVATGNLEAFF.

This clone was detected only a few times. This chain links TRBV5-4 with TRBJ2-7, with a tentative D call TRBD2 (5 bases). In germline, CDR1 is SGHNT, CDR2 YYREEE (reference sequence). V was shortened by 4 bases and J by 6 bases, with 20 bases between the two germline ends. This CDR3 has 15 residues. CDR3 region: CASSPSGGRDSEQYF. The CDR3 coding sequence is TGTGCCAGCAGCCCGTCTGGAGGCCGGGATTCCGAGCAGTACTTC.

The chain links TRBV7-9 to TRBJ2-7, with a possible D match to TRBD1 (7 bases). Germline V gene lookup returns CDR1 SEHNR and CDR2 FQNEAQ (reference sequence). V lost 4 bases and J lost 7, with 23 bases in between. There are 16 residues in the CDR3. CDR3 residues: CASSSSTGVGLWEQYF. DNA for the CDR3: TGTGCCAGCAGCTCATCAACAGGGGTGGGACTGTGGGAGCAGTACTTC. Variable domain in full (rest from reference TRBV7-9 and TRBJ2-7): DTGVSQNPRHKITKRGQNVTFRCDPISEHNRLYWYRQTLGQGPEFLTYFQNEAQLEKSRLLSDRFSAERPKGSFSTLEIQRTEQGDSAMYLCASSSSTGVGLWEQYFGPGTRLTVT.

The chain carries TRBV4-3 and TRBJ2-3; TRBD1 aligns across 8 bases. The CDR3 length is 15 residues. Germline-derived CDR1 and CDR2 are LGHNA and YSLEER. With V trimmed by 2 bases and J by 4 bases, 5 bases remained unmatched. Here the CDR3 DNA reads TGCGCCAGCAGCCAATCAGGGGGCAGGGCAGATACGCAGTATTTT. This codes for CASSQSGGRADTQYF.

The chain joins TRBV7-9 to TRBJ2-1; D remains unclear. Germline CDR1 reads SEHNR; CDR2 reads FQNEAQ (reference sequence). The germline V and J ends were trimmed by 1 base and 4 bases, with 8 bases remaining between them. This CDR3 has 14 residues. CDR3 nucleotide sequence: TGTGCCAGCAGCTTAGGCCAGAATTACAATGAGCAGTTCTTC. Translating it yields CASSLGQNYNEQFF.

The chain uses TRBV27 and TRBJ2-5; 7 bases line up with TRBD2. Looked up from germline, CDR1 is MNHEY and CDR2 is SMNVEV (reference sequence). The CDR3 consists of 16 residues. V shed 5 bases, J shed 1 base, and the junction held 10 bases outside the gene matches. CDR3: CASSPSAGEVQETQYF. CDR3 sequence (DNA): TGTGCCAGCAGTCCATCTGCGGGAGAGGTCCAAGAGACCCAGTACTTC.

The chain couples TRBV2 to TRBJ1-6, with a weak D call TRBD1 (5 bases). CDR1 is SNHLY, CDR2 FYNNEI, per germline. V was trimmed by 6 bases and J by 5 bases, leaving 14 bases between them. The CDR3 has 15 amino acids. In DNA form, the CDR3 reads TGTGCCAGCAGCTTTATGTCAGGGAATAATTCACCCCTCCACTTT. It translates to CASSFMSGNNSPLHF.

V and J are TRBV27 and TRBJ2-7; possible D gene TRBD2, 5 bases. CDR1 MNHEY and CDR2 SMNVEV come from the germline V gene (reference sequence). This CDR3 has 13 amino acids. V lost 2 bases and J lost 5, with 10 bases in between. This CDR3 reads CASSLGWGDEQYF. CDR3 sequence (DNA): TGTGCCAGCAGTTTAGGGTGGGGAGACGAGCAGTACTTC.

The V call is TRBV10-3, the J call TRBJ2-1; D not certain. There are 12 residues in the CDR3. Trimming cost V 6 bases and J 8 bases, with 11 bases left between them. Germline V gives CDR1 ENHRY, CDR2 SYGVKD. The CDR3 region is CAISVREDEQFF. The CDR3 bases are TGTGCCATCAGCGTTCGCGAGGATGAGCAGTTCTTC.

There are a few counts of this clone. J is TRBJ2-7 and V is TRBV4-1; D remains ambiguous. The V end was cut by 0 bases, the J end by 5 bases, with 5 bases between. The CDR3 runs to 12 residues. Germline lookup yields CDR1 MGHRA and CDR2 YSYEKL. Here the CDR3 DNA reads TGCGCCAGCAGCCAAGAAGCCGACGAGCAGTACTTC. Its translation: CASSQEADEQYF.